Listed below are T cell receptor beta chains from one sample, sequenced in a study of blood T cell repertoires in COVID-19. The data were produced by immunoSEQ multiplex PCR, yet TCRdb's version contains in-frame clones alone and is incomplete. This table holds about 160,000 clones, about 85% found once. Specimen: peripheral blood. The receptors here all came from a man aged 70 or older who had recovered from COVID-19. CDR3s include the opening cysteine and the closing phenylalanine or tryptophan. A D gene is named only where the DNA matches it firmly.

CDR3 DNA: TGTGCCAGCAGCTTAGAAGCGGGACTAGCCAAAAACATTCAGTACTTC
CDR3 protein: CASSLEAGLAKNIQYF
D gene: TRBD2
V gene: TRBV7-2
J gene: TRBJ2-4

CDR3 DNA: TGCGCCAGCAGCTTGGAAGCCAGGGGGCGCTTTGCCGGGGAGCTGTTTTTT
CDR3 protein: CASSLEARGRFAGELFF
D gene: TRBD1
V gene: TRBV5-1
J gene: TRBJ2-2

CDR3 DNA: TGTGCCAGCAGCCGGGGTAGCGGAATCCAAGAGACCCAGTACTTC
CDR3 protein: CASSRGSGIQETQYF
D gene: NA
V gene: TRBV5-4
J gene: TRBJ2-5

CDR3 DNA: TGTGCCAGCAGCCCCGGACTAGCGGGATTCACAGATACGCAGTATTTT
CDR3 protein: CASSPGLAGFTDTQYF
D gene: TRBD2
V gene: TRBV2
J gene: TRBJ2-3

CDR3 DNA: TGTGCCAGCAGACGAGACGCAGGACTAGCGGGAGGTCGGGATACGCAGTATTTT
CDR3 protein: CASRRDAGLAGGRDTQYF
D gene: TRBD2
V gene: TRBV11-2
J gene: TRBJ2-3

CDR3 DNA: TGTGCCAGCAGCTTGGGAGGGACTAGGAGCTCCTACGAGCAGTACTTC
CDR3 protein: CASSLGGTRSSYEQYF
D gene: TRBD2
V gene: TRBV5-4
J gene: TRBJ2-7

CDR3 DNA: TGTGCCAGCAAAAACCGGGACTACCTCAACGAGCAGTACTTC
CDR3 protein: CASKNRDYLNEQYF
D gene: TRBD2
V gene: TRBV2
J gene: TRBJ2-7

CDR3 DNA: TGCGCCAGCAGCCAAAAGACCGGGCTAGCGCCGAACTCCTACGAGCAGTACTTC
CDR3 protein: CASSQKTGLAPNSYEQYF
D gene: NA
V gene: TRBV4-3
J gene: TRBJ2-7

CDR3 DNA: TGTGCCAGCAGCAATCTCGCGAGAGGCACAGATACGCAGTATTTT
CDR3 protein: CASSNLARGTDTQYF
D gene: NA
V gene: TRBV2
J gene: TRBJ2-3

CDR3 DNA: TGTGCCAGCAGTAGCCGGGACCTAGCGACTAGCGGGGATGTTCCCGAGTTCTTC
CDR3 protein: CASSSRDLATSGDVPEFF
D gene: TRBD2
V gene: TRBV25-1
J gene: TRBJ2-1